This T cell receptor (beta chain) comes out of a study of T-cell memory formation after mild COVID-19. The V and J ends lost 2 bases and 1 base respectively, with 9 bases between them. Germline lookup yields CDR1 SGHDT and CDR2 YYEEEE. There are 14 residues in the CDR3. With respect to this clonotype: What it recognizes is unknown.

Notes on the study in general: CM and EM subsets held most contracting CD4+ clones; EMRA held CD8+ ones. Clones contracting day 15 to 85 were balanced CD4/CD8; later expanders leaned CD4+.

5'RACE, which relied on constant-segment primers, yielded TCR alpha and TCR beta cDNA libraries carrying sample barcodes and UMIs. TCRdb re-analysed the 5' RACE reads in MiXCR, keeping a single row per CDR3 protein. The repertoire holds hundreds of thousands of distinct CDR3 sequences, with over 13% as singletons. Sequencing was done on a sample of PBMCs or a T cell subset sorted from them (not recorded which). The V call is TRBV5-6, the J call TRBJ1-1, with D hard to call. The TCR comes from a man younger than 30 who had mild COVID-19 (a few samples of this study predate the infection). Cell type and time point are not known. The DNA for the CDR3 is TGTGCCAGCAGCTTCAGAGAGGGGAACACTGAAGCTTTCTTT. Translated: CASSFREGNTEAFF.